The 15 T cell receptor beta chains reported below all come from one sample, sequenced in a study of CD8+CD57+ T cells in acquired aplastic anemia. CDR3 and TCR beta VDJ profiling relied on genomic DNA as the template. One entry per CDR3 protein, called by TCRdb with MiXCR from the reads. Counted here are 200,000 to 300,000 distinct CDR3 sequences, approximately 45% occurring once; the ten biggest clones make up 6.5% to 8%. Patients included in sequencing had previously demonstrated CD8+CD57+ cell expansion by flow cytometry. What was sequenced was sorted CD4+, CD8+, or CD8+CD57+ T cells (not recorded which) from PBMCs. The receptors were sampled from a human donor with aplastic anemia.

This clonotype came up many times. The chain links TRBV9 to TRBJ1-6; 9 bases line up with TRBD1. Germline V gene data show CDR1 as SGDLS and CDR2 as YYNGEE. Germline trimming cut 3 bases from V and 7 bases from J; bases unmatched to any gene: 11. This CDR3 is 17 amino acids long. The CDR3 nucleotides read TGTGCCAGCAGCGCGGGATCCGGGACAGGGTCGAATTCACCCCTCCACTTT. This encodes CASSAGSGTGSNSPLHF.

V usage is TRBV7-6 and J usage is TRBJ2-7, with 7 positions matching TRBD1. The ends lost 5 bases at V and 4 bases at J; junction bases unmatched: 14. CDR1 is SGHVS and CDR2 is FNYEAQ in the germline V gene. The CDR3 runs 16 residues. The CDR3 DNA reads as TGTGCCAGCAGCCCCTGTAGGGGGACAGCTCGTTACGAGCAGTACTTC. The encoded protein is CASSPCRGTARYEQYF.

This clonotype occurred once. At one boundary the junction diverges from the germline segment, which might be a read error. V usage is TRBV10-1 and J usage is TRBJ1-1; 7 bases are shared with TRBD1. CDR1 is WNHNN, CDR2 SYGVQD, per germline (reference sequence). This CDR3 has 13 residues. Here the CDR3 reads CASSKQGNAEAFF. CDR3 in DNA: TGCGCCAGCAGTAAACAGGGGAACGCTGAAGCTTTCTTT.

The chain employs TRBV2 and TRBJ1-4, with D unresolved. V dropped 4 bases and J dropped 14 bases, with 11 bases sitting between them. The CDR3 contains 11 residues. Per the germline V gene, CDR1 is SNHLY and CDR2 is FYNNEI. DNA of the CDR3: TGTGCCAGCAGTGCTGGTAGGTGGCTGTTTTTT. Its protein product is CASSAGRWLFF.

The chain carries TRBV12-3 or TRBV12-4 and TRBJ2-1; unclear D gene. Trimming left V 7 bases short and J 2 bases short, with 12 bases between. This CDR3 is 14 amino acids long. The CDR3 nucleotides are TGTGCCAGCATGTGGATGATTGCCTACAATGAGCAGTTCTTC. Translation gives CASMWMIAYNEQFF.

This clonotype has ten or more counts. The V gene is TRBV12-3 or TRBV12-4, the J gene TRBJ1-1, with TRBD1 matching 12 bases. The length of the CDR3 is 16 residues. V lost 5 bases, J lost 7 bases, and 11 bases stayed unmatched. CDR3 DNA sequence: TGTGCCAGCAGTCTCCGGGACAGGGGGCCGGAGGGTGAAGCTTTCTTT. As protein: CASSLRDRGPEGEAFF.

The chain couples TRBV5-1 to TRBJ2-7; D possibly corresponds to TRBD2 (5 bases). CDR1 and CDR2 (germline): SGHRS, YFSETQ. Trimming removed 4 bases at V and 0 bases at J, with 14 bases between. The CDR3 sequence is 15 residues long. CDR3 DNA: TGCGCCAGCAGCCGGGATCTTGGTGCCTCCTACGAGCAGTACTTC. This codes for CASSRDLGASYEQYF.

This clonotype was counted at least ten times. CDR3 in DNA: TGTGCCAGTTTAGGAACGATGAACACTGAAGCTTTCTTT. Translation gives CASLGTMNTEAFF. V and J are TRBV7-9 and TRBJ1-1, with no clear D. This CDR3 is built from 13 residues. V lost 9 bases, J lost 0 bases, and 11 bases lay in between. CDR1 SEHNR and CDR2 FQNEAQ come from the germline V gene (reference sequence).

This sequence joins TRBV2 and TRBJ2-1; D is ambiguous. There are 15 residues in the CDR3. Germline V gene data show CDR1 as SNHLY and CDR2 as FYNNEI. V shed 5 bases and J shed 5 bases, with 16 bases lying between them. CDR3 in DNA: TGTGCCAGCAGTCCTCTAGAGACGGCACACAATGAGCAGTTCTTC. This translates into CASSPLETAHNEQFF.

This clonotype was counted once. This chain uses TRBV10-2 with TRBJ2-3, with 8 positions matching TRBD2. The germline gives CDR1 WSHSY, CDR2 SAAADI. CDR3 length: 16 residues. After removal of 6 bases from V and 2 bases from J, the junction contained 10 bases not matched to a gene. The CDR3, as DNA: TGCGCCAGCAGGGATCACCCGGGACTAGACACAGATACGCAGTATTTT. It specifies CASRDHPGLDTDTQYF.

This clonotype occurred a few times. This chain joins TRBV19 and TRBJ2-1; D gene unclear. Germline values: CDR1 LNHDA, CDR2 SQIVND (reference sequence). V lost 0 bases to trimming and J lost 4 bases, with 10 bases between them. There are 15 residues in the CDR3. CDR3 protein: CASSIDPRMYNEQFF. The CDR3 DNA follows: TGTGCCAGTAGTATAGATCCCCGGATGTACAATGAGCAGTTCTTC.

This clonotype was observed a single time. The chain couples TRBV7-4 to TRBJ1-5; D is uncertain. The CDR3 consists of 17 residues. Germline V gene sequence: CDR1 SGHVT, CDR2 SQSDAQ. The V and J ends lost 1 base and 7 bases respectively, with 20 bases between them. CDR3 in amino acids: CASSLVGRSSAKQPQHF. The CDR3 DNA follows: TGTGCCAGCAGCTTAGTCGGAAGGAGCTCGGCCAAACAGCCCCAGCATTTT.

This clonotype was counted a few times. The chain couples TRBV27 to TRBJ2-7; TRBD2 agrees at 12 bases. The CDR3 sequence is 15 residues long. The germline V gene has CDR1 MNHEY and CDR2 SMNVEV (reference sequence). V was clipped by 5 bases and J by 5 bases; unmatched bases: 7. CDR3 in DNA: TGTGCCAGCAGTACCCGACTAGCGGGAGACAACGAGCAGTACTTC. This translates into CASSTRLAGDNEQYF.

CDR3 loop: CATHGEGWVYKGNQPQYF. The DNA for the CDR3 is TGTGCCACTCATGGAGAGGGTTGGGTGTATAAGGGCAATCAGCCCCAGTACTTC. The chain uses TRBV19 and TRBJ2-5; D possibly corresponds to TRBD2 (5 bases). CDR3 length: 18 residues. Trimming took off 10 bases at V and 9 bases at J, with 36 bases between the two ends. Per germline, CDR1 LNHDA and CDR2 SQIVND (reference sequence).

This clonotype was observed at least ten times. This sequence joins TRBV2 and TRBJ2-1; TRBD2 agrees at 7 bases. V was clipped by 7 bases and J by 6 bases; unmatched bases: 9. The CDR3 length is 14 residues. Germline CDR1 SNHLY, CDR2 FYNNEI. Here the CDR3 DNA reads TGTGCCAGCAAATACGCCGGGACTACCAATGAGCAGTTCTTC. Translated: CASKYAGTTNEQFF.